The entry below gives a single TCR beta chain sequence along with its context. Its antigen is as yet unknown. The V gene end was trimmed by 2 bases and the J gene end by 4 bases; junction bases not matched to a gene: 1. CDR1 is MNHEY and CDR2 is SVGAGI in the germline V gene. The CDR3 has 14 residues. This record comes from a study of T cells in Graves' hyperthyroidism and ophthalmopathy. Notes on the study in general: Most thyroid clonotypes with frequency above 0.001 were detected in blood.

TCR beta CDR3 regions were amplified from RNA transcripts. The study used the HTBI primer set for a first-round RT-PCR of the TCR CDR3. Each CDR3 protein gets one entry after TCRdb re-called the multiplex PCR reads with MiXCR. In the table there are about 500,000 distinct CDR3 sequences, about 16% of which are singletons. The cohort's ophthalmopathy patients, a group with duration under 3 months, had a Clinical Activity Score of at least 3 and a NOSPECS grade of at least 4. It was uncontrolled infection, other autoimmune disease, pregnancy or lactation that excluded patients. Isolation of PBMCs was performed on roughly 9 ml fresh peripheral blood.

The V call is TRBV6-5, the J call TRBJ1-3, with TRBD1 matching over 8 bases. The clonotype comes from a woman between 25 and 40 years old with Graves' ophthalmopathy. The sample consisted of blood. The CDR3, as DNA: TGTGCCAGCAGTTACCAGGGGGCCGGAAACACCATATATTTT. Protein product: CASSYQGAGNTIYF.